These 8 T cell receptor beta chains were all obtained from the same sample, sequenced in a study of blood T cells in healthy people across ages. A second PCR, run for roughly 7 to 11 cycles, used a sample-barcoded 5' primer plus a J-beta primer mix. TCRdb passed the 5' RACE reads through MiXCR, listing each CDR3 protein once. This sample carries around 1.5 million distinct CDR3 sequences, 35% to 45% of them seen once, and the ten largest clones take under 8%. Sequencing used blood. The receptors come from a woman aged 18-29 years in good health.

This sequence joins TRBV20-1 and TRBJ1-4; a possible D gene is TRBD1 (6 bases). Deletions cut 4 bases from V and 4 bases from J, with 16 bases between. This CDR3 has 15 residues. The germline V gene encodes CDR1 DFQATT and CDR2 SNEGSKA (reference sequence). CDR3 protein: CSATTIRDINEKLFF. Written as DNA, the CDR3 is TGCAGTGCTACAACCATCCGGGACATTAATGAAAAACTGTTTTTT.

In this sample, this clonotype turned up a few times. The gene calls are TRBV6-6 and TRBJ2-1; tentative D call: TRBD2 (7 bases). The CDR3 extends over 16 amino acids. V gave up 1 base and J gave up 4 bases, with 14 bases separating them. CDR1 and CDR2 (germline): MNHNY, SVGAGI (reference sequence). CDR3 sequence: CASSYLGAGAYNEQFF. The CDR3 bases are TGTGCCAGCAGTTACTTGGGGGCGGGAGCTTACAATGAGCAGTTCTTC.

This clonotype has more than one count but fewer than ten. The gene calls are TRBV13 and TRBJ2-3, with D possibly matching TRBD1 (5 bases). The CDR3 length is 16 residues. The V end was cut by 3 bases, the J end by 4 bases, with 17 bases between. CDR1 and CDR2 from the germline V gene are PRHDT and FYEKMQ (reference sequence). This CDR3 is CASSFDRGLFADTQYF. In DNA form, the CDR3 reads TGTGCCAGCAGCTTCGATAGGGGTCTATTCGCAGATACGCAGTATTTT.

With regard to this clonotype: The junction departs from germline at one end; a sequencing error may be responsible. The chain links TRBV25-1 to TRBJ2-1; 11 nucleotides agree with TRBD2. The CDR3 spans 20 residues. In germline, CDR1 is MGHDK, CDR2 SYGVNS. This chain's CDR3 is CVSSESPSASGRSKYNEQFF. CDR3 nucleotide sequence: TGTGTCAGCAGTGAATCGCCCTCGGCTAGCGGGAGGTCCAAATACAATGAGCAGTTCTTC.

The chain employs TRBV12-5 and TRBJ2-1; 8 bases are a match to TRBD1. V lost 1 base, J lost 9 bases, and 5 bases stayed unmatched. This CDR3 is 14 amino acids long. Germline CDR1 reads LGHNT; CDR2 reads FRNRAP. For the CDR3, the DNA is TGTGCTAGTGGTTTGGACCAGGGGGCTGGTGAGCAGTTCTTC. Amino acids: CASGLDQGAGEQFF.

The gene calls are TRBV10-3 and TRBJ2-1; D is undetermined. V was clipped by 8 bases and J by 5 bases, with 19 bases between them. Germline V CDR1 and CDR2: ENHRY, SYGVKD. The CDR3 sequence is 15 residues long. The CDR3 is CAIGTDRVEHNEQFF. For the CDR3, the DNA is TGTGCCATCGGTACGGATAGGGTAGAACACAATGAGCAGTTCTTC.

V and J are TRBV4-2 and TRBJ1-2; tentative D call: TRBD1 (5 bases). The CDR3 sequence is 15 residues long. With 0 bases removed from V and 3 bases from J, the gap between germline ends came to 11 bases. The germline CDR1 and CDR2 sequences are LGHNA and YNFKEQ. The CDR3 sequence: CASSQDPGRDYGYTF. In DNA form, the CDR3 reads TGTGCCAGCAGCCAAGATCCGGGACGGGACTATGGCTACACCTTC.

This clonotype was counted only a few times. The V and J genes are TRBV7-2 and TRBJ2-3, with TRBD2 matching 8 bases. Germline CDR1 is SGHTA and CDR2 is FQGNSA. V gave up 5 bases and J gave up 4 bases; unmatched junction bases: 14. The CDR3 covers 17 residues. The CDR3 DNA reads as TGTGCCAGCAGCCCCTGGGGGCGGGAGGCCCCCTCAGATACGCAGTATTTT. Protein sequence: CASSPWGREAPSDTQYF. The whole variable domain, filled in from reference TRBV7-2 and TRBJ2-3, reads GAGVSQSPSNKVTEKGKDVELRCDPISGHTALYWYRQSLGQGLEFLIYFQGNSAPDKSGLPSDRFSAERTGGSVSTLTIQRTQQEDSAVYLCASSPWGREAPSDTQYFGPGTRLTVL.